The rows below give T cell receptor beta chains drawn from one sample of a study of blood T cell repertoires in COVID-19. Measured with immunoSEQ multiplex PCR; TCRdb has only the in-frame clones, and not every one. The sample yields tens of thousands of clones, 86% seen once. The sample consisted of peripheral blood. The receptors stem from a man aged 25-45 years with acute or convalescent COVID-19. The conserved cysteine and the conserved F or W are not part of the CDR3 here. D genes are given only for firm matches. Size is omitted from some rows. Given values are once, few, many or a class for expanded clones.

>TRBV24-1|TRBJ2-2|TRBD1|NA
ATSDPGTGGTGELF
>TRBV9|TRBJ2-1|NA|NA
ASSPTDSLYNEQF
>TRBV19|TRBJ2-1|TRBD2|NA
ASRIKRGDYNEQF
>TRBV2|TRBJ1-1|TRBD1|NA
ASSSGQGVTEAF
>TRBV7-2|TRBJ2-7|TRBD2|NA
ASSLMLAEGYEQY
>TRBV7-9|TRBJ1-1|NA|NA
ASSLGSGQQNTEAF
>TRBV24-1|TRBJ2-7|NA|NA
ATSDPRQENKQY
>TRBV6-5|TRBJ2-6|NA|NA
ASSSGSGANVLT
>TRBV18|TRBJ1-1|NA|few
ASSPLSETEAF
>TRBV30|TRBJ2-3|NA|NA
AWSVRTDTQY
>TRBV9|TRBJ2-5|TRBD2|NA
ASSAAGGKKTQY
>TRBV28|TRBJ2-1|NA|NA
ASSSSGAYNEQF
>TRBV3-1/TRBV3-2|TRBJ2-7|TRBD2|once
ASSQGLKQY
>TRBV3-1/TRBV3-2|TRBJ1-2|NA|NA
ASSQDRGTNT
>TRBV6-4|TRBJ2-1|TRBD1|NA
ASSDSTGGYNEQF
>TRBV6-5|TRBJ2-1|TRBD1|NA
ASSRGQGVGYEQF
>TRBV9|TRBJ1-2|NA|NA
ASSAAVDRNYGYT
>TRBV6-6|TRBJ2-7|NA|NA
ASSYFTGNSEQY
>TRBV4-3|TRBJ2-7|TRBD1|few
ASSQVGTGLREQY
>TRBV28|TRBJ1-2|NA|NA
ASSFRGGYT
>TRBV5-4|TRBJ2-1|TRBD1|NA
ASSRDSGTYNEQF
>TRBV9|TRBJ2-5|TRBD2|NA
ASSVHIAGVGETQY
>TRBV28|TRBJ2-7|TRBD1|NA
ASSTSGTGSYEQY
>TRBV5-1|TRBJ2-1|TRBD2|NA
ASSSLTSGEVNEQF
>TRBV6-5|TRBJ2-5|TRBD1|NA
ASSYYRGPGETQY
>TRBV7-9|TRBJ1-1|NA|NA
ASITFGGNTEAF
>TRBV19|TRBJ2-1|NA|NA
ASSDKPSSYNEQF
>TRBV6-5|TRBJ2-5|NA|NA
ASSSPGGRKTQY
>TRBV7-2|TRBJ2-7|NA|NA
ASSFVRAREQY
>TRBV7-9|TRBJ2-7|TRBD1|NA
ASSLAGTASYEQY
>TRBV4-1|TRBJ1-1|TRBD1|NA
ASTDSQGATEAF
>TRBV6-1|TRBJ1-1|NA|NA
ASSEFYEAF
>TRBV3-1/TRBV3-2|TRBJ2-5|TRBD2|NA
ASSQAGGPGETQY
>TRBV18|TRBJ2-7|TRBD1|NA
ASSPGATGVSEQY
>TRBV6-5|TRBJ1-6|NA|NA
ASRTGQSSPLH
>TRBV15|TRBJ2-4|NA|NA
ATCDGGLAKNIQY
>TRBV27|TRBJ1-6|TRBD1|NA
ASSNRGSPLH
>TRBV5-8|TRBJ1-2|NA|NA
ASSLRAGSYGYT
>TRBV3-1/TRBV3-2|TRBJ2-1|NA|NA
ASSRGSGNEQF
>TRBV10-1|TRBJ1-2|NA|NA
ASSSSGNYGYT
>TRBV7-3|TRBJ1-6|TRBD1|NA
ASSSNLGQASPLH
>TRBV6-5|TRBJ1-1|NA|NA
ASNLHQPRNTEAF
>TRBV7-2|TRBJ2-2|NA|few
ASGSRGSNTGELF
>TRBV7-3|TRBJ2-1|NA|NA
ASSLLESWNNEQF
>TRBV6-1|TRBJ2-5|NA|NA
ASSESVTGQETQY
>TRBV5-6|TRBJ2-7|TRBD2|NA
ASTKGLGVYEQY
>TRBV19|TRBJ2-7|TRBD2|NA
ASSMGLAGGPSPYEQY